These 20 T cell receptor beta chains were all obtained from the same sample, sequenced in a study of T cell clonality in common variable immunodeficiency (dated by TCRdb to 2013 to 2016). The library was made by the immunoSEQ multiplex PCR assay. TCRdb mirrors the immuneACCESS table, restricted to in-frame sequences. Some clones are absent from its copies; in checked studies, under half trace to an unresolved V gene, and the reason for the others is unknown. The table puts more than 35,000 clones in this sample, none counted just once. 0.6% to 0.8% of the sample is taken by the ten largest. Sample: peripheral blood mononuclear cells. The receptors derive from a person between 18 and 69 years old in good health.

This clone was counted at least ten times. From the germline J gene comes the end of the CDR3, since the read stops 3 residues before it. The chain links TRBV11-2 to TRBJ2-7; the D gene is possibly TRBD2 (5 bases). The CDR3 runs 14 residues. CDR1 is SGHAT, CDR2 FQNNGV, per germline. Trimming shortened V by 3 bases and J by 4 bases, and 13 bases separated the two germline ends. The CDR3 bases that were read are TGTGCCAGCAGCTTCACGGGGTTTGGGTACGAG. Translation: CASSFTGFGYE. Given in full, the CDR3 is CASSFTGFGYEQYF.

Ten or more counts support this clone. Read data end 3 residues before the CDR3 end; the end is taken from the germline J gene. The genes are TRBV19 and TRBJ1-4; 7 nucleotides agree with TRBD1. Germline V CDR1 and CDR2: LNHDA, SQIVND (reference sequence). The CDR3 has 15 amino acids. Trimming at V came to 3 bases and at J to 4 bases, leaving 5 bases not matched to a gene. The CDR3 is CASSIGTANNEKLFF. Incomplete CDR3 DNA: TGTGCCAGTAGTATCGGGACAGCGAATAATGAAAAA. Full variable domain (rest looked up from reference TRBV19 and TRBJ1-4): DGGITQSPKYLFRKEGQNVTLSCEQNLNHDAMYWYRQDPGQGLRLIYYSQIVNDFQKGDIAEGYSVSREKKESFPLTVTSAQKNPTAFYLCASSIGTANNEKLFFGSGTQLSVL.

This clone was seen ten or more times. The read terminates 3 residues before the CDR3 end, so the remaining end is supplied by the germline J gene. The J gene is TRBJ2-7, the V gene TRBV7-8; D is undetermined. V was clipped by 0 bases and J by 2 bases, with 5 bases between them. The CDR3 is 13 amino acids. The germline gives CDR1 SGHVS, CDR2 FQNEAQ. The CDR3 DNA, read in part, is TGTGCCAGCAGCTTAGCTGAGGCCTACGAG. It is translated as CASSLAEAYE. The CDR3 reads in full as CASSLAEAYEQYF.

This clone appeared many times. The chain's CDR3 is CASSLGLGQGRSDTQYF. Partial CDR3 DNA: TGTGCCAGCAGCTTAGGTTTAGGCCAGGGCAGATCAGATACG. The rearrangement links TRBV7-6 to TRBJ2-3, with a weak D call TRBD1 (5 bases). The read ends 3 residues shy of where the CDR3 ends; the end is completed using the germline J gene. The germline V gene has CDR1 SGHVS and CDR2 FNYEAQ. CDR3 size: 17 residues. Trimming took off 1 base at V and 4 bases at J, with 18 bases between the two ends.

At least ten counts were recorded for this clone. Here the CDR3 reads CASSQDGGGGAVEQFF. The part of the CDR3 DNA that was read is TGTGCCAGCAGCCAAGATGGGGGCGGGGGGGCCGTTGAG. This chain uses TRBV4-2 with TRBJ2-1; 9 bases align to TRBD2. Sequencing ends 3 residues short of the CDR3 end; the germline J gene provides the rest. Germline V gives CDR1 LGHNA, CDR2 YNFKEQ. CDR3 size: 16 residues. The ends lost 0 bases at V and 9 bases at J; junction bases unmatched: 9.

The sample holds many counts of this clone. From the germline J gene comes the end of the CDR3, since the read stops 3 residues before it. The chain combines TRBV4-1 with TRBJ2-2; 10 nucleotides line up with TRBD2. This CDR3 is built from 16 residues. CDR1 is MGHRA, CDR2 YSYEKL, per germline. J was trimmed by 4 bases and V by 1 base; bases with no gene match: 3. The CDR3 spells CASSQVSGRATGELFF. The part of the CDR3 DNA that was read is TGCGCCAGCAGCCAAGTCAGCGGGAGGGCCACCGGGGAG.

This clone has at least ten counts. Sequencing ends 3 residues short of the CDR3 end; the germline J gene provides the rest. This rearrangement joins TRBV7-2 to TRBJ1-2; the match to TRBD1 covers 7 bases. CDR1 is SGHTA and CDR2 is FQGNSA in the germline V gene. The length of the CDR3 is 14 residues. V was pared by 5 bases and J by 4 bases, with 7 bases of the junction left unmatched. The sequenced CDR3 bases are TGTGCCAGCAGCCTTGACAGGGTGGCCTATGGC. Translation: CASSLDRVAYG. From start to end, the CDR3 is CASSLDRVAYGYTF.

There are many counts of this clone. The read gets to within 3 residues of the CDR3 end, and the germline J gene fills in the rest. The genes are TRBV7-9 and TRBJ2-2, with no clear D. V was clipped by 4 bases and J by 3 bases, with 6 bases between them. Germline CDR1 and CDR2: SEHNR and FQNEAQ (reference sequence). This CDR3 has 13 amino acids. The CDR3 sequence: CASSSYYTGELFF. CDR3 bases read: TGTGCCAGCAGCTCCTACTACACCGGGGAG.

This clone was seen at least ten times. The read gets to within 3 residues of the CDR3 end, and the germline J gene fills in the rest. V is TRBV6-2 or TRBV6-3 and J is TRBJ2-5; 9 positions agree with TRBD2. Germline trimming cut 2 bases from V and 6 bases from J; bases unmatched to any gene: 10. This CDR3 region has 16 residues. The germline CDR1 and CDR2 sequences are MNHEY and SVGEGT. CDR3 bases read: TGTGCCAGCAGTTACGGTTCGCGGGGGGGCGCGAAGACC. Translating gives CASSYGSRGGAKT. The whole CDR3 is CASSYGSRGGAKTQYF.

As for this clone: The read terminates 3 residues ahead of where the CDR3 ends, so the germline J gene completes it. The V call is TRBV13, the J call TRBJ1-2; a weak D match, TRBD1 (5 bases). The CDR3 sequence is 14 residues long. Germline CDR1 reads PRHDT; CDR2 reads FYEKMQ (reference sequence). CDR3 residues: CASSFSGGNYDYTF. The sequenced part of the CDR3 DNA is TGTGCCAGCAGCTTTAGCGGGGGGAACTACGAC.

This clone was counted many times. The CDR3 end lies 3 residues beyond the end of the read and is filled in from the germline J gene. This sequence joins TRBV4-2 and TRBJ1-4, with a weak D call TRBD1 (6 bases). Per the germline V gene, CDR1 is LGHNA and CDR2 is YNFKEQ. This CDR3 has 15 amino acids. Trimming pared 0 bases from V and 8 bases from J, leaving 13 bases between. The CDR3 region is CASSQEFRGAEKLFF. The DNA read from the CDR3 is TGTGCCAGCAGCCAAGAATTCAGGGGAGCGGAAAAA.

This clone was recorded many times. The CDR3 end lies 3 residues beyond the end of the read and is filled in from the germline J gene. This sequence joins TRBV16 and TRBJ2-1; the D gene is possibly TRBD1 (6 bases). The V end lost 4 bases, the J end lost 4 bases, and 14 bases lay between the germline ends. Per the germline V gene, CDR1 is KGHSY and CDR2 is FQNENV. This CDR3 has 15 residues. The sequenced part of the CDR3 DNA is TGTGCCAGCAGCCCCGGACAGCCGTTATACAATGAG. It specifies CASSPGQPLYNE. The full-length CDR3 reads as CASSPGQPLYNEQFF. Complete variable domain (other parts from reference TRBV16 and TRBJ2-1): GEEVAQTPKHLVRGEGQKAKLYCAPIKGHSYVFWYQQVLKNEFKFLISFQNENVFDETGMPKERFSAKCLPNSPCSLEIQATKLEDSAVYFCASSPGQPLYNEQFFGPGTRLTVL.

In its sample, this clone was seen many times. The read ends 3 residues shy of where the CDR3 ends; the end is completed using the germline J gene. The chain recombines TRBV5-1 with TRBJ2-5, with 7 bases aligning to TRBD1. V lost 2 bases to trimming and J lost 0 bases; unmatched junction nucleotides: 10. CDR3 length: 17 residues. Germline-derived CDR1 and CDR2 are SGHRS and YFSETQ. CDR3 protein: CASSLLSTGNNQETQYF. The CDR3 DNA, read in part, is TGCGCCAGCAGCTTACTATCGACAGGGAATAACCAAGAGACC.

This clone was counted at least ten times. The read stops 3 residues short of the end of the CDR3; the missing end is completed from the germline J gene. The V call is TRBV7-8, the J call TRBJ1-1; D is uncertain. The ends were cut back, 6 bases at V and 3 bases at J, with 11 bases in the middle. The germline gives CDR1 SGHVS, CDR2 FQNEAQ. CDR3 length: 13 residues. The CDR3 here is CASSSTADTEAFF. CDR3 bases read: TGTGCCAGCAGTTCGACTGCGGACACTGAA.

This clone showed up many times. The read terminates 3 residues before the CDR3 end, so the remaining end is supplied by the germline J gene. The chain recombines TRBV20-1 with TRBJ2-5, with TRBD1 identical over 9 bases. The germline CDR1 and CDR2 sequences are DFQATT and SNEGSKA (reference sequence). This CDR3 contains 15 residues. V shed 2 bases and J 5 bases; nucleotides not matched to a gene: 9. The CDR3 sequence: CSARLAQGALETQYF. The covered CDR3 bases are TGCAGTGCTAGATTAGCACAGGGGGCCCTGGAGACC.

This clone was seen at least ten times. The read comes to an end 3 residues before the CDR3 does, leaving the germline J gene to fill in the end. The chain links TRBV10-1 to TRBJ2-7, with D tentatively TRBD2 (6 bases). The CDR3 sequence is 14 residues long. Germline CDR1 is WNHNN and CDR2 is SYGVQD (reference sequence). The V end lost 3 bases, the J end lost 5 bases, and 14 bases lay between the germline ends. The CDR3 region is CASSDGGTSHEQYF. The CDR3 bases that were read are TGCGCCAGCAGTGATGGGGGAACTAGCCACGAG.

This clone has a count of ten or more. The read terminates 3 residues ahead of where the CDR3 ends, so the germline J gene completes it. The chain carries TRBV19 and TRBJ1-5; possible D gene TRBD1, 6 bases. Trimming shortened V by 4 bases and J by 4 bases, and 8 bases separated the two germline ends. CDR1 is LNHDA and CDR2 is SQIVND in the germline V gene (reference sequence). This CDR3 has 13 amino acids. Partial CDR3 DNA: TGTGCCAGTAGTAGTACAGGGAATCAGCCC. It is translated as CASSSTGNQP. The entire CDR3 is CASSSTGNQPQHF.

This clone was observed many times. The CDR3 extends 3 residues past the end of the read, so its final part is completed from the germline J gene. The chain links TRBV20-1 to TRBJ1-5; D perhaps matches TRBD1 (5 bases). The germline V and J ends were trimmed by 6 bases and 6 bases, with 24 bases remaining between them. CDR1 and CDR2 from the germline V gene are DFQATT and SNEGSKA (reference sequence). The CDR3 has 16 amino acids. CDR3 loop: CSASVRERGRVQPQHF. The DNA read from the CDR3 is TGCAGTGCCTCAGTTCGAGAGCGGGGACGGGTTCAGCCC.

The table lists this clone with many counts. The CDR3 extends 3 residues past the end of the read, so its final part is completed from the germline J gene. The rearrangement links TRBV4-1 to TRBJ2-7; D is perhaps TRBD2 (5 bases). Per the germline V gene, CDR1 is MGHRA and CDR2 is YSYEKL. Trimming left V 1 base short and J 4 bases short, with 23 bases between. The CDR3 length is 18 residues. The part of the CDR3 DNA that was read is TGCGCCAGCAGCCAAGGTCCTAGCTCGGCCATCCTGCCATACGAG. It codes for CASSQGPSSAILPYE. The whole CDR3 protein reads CASSQGPSSAILPYEQYF.

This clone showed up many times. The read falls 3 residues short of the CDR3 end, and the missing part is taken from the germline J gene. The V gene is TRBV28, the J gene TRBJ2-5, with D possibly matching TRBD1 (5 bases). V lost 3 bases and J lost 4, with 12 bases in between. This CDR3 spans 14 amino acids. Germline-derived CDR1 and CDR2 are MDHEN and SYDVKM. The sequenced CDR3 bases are TGTGCCAGCAGTTTCGGACCTGGGGCAGAGACC. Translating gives CASSFGPGAET. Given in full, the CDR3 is CASSFGPGAETQYF.